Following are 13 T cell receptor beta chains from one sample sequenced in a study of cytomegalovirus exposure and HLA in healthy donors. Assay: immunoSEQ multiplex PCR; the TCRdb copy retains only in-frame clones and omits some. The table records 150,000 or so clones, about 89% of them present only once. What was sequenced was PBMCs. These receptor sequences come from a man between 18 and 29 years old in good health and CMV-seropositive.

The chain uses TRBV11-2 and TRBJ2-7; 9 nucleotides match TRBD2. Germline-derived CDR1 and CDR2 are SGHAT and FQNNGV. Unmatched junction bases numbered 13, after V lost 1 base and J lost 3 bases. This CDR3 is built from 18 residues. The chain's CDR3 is CASSLGTIVLAGFYEQYF. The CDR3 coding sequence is TGTGCCAGCAGCTTAGGGACCATAGTGCTAGCGGGATTCTACGAGCAGTACTTC. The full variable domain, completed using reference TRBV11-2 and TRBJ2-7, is EAGVAQSPRYKIIEKRQSVAFWCNPISGHATLYWYQQILGQGPKLLIQFQNNGVVDDSQLPKDRFSAERLKGVDSTLKIQPAKLEDSAVYLCASSLGTIVLAGFYEQYFGPGTRLTVT.

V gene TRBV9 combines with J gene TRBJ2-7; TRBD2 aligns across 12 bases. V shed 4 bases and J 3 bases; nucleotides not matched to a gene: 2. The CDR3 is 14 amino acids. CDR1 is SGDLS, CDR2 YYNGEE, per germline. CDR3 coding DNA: TGTGCCAGCAGCCTGACTAGCGGGAGCTACGAGCAGTACTTC. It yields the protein CASSLTSGSYEQYF.

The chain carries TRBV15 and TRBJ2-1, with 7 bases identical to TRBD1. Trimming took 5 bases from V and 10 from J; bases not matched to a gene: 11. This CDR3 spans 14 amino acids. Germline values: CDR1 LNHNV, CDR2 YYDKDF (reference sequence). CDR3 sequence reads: CATSRLGEGAEQFF. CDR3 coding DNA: TGTGCCACCAGCCGCCTCGGTGAGGGGGCCGAGCAGTTCTTC. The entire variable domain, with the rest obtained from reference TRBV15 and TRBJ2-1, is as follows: DAMVIQNPRYQVTQFGKPVTLSCSQTLNHNVMYWYQQKSSQAPKLLFHYYDKDFNNEADTPDNFQSRRPNTSFCFLDIRSPGLGDTAMYLCATSRLGEGAEQFFGPGTRLTVL.

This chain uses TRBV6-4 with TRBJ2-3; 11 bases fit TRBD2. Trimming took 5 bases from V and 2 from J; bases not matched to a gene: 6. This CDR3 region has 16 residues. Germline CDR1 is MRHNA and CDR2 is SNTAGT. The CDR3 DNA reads TGTGCCAGCAGTAAACTAGCGGGAGTACCCACAGATACGCAGTATTTT. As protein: CASSKLAGVPTDTQYF.

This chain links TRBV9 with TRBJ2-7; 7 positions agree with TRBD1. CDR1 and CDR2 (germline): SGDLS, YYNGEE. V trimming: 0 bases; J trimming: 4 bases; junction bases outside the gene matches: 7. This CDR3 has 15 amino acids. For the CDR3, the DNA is TGTGCCAGCAGCGTAGATGAAGGGGGCTCGTACGAGCAGTACTTC. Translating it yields CASSVDEGGSYEQYF.

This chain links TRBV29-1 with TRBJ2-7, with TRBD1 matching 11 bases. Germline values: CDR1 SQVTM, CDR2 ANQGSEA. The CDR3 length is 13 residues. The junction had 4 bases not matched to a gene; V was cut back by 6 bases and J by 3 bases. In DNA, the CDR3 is TGCAGCGTCTCCGGGACAGGGGGCTACGAGCAGTACTTC. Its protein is CSVSGTGGYEQYF.

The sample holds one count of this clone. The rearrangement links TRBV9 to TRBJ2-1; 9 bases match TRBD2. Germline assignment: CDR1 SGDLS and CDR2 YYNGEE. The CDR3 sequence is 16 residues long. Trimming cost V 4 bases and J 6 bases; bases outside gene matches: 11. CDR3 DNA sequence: TGTGCCAGCAGCCCCACCATTGGACTAGCGCTCAATGAGCAGTTCTTC. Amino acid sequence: CASSPTIGLALNEQFF. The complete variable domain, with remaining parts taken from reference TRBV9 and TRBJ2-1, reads DSGVTQTPKHLITATGQRVTLRCSPRSGDLSVYWYQQSLDQGLQFLIQYYNGEERAKGNILERFSAQQFPDLHSELNLSSLELGDSALYFCASSPTIGLALNEQFFGPGTRLTVL.

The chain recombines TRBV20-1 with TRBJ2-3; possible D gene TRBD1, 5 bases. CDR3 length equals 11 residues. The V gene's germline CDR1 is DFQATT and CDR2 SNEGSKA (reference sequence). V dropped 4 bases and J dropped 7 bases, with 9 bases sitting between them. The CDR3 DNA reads TGCAGTGCTAACAGGAAGAATACGCAGTATTTT. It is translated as CSANRKNTQYF.

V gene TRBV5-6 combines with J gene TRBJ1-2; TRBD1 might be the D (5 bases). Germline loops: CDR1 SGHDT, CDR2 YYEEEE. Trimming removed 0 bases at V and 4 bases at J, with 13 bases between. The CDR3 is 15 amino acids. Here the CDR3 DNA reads TGTGCCAGCAGCTTGGGGGAGGGGACTTCCTATGGCTACACCTTC. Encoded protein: CASSLGEGTSYGYTF. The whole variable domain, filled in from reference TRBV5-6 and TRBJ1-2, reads DAGVTQSPTHLIKTRGQQVTLRCSPKSGHDTVSWYQQALGQGPQFIFQYYEEEERQRGNFPDRFSGHQFPNYSSELNVNALLLGDSALYLCASSLGEGTSYGYTFGSGTRLTVV.

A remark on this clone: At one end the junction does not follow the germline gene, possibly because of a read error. Here the CDR3 reads CASSPGTSGSVNEQFF. In DNA form, the CDR3 reads TGTGCTAGCAGCCCCGGGACTAGCGGGAGTGTAAATGAGCAGTTCTTC. This chain uses TRBV7-7 with TRBJ2-1; 14 bases are a match to TRBD2. Germline-derived CDR1 and CDR2 are SSHAT and FNYEAQ (reference sequence). The CDR3 has 16 amino acids.

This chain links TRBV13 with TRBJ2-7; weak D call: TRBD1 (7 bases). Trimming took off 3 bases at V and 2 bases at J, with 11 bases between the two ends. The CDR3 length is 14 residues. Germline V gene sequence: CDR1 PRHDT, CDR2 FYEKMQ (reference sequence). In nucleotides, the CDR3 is TGTGCCAGCAGCTTTCAGGGGGAGGCCTACGAGCAGTACTTC. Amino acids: CASSFQGEAYEQYF. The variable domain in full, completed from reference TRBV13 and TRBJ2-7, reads AAGVIQSPRHLIKEKRETATLKCYPIPRHDTVYWYQQGPGQDPQFLISFYEKMQSDKGSIPDRFSAQQFSDYHSELNMSSLELGDSALYFCASSFQGEAYEQYFGPGTRLTVT.

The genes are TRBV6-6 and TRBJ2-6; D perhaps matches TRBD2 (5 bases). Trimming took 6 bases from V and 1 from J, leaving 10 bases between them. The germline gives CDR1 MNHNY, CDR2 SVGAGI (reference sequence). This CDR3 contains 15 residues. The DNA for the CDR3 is TGTGCCAGCAGCTACACGGGGTCTGGGGCCAACGTCCTGACTTTC. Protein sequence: CASSYTGSGANVLTF.

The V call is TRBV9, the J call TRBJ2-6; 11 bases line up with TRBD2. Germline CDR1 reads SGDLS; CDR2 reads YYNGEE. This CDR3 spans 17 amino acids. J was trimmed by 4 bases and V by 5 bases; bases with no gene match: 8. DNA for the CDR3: TGTGCCAGCAGTCATCTAGCGGGGGGCAGCGGGGCCAACGTCCTGACTTTC. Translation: CASSHLAGGSGANVLTF.